The 26 T cell receptor beta chains listed next were all sequenced from one sample in a study of blood T cell repertoires in COVID-19. Repertoires were generated with immunoSEQ multiplex PCR, while TCRdb's copy carries only in-frame clones and drops some. In the table there are 250,000 to 300,000 clones, roughly four fifths of which are singletons. The sample was PBMCs or T cells enriched from blood (not recorded which). These receptors all come from a man aged 30-40 years with acute COVID-19.

This clone was detected a few times. The chain recombines TRBV4-1 with TRBJ2-3, with 9 nucleotides matching TRBD2. The ends lost 0 bases at V and 4 bases at J; junction bases unmatched: 2. From germline, CDR1 is MGHRA and CDR2 YSYEKL. This CDR3 spans 15 amino acids. The CDR3, as DNA: TGCGCCAGCAGCCAAGAGCGGGGGGGCCCAGATACGCAGTATTTT. Encoded protein: CASSQERGGPDTQYF.

The rearrangement joins TRBV30 to TRBJ2-2; TRBD2 matches 7 bases. CDR1 and CDR2 (germline): GTSNPN, SVGIG (reference sequence). The ends lost 4 bases at V and 5 bases at J; junction bases unmatched: 13. The CDR3 has 16 amino acids. CDR3 in amino acids: CAWIAPGGKRTGELFF. In DNA, the CDR3 is TGTGCCTGGATAGCCCCCGGGGGGAAAAGGACCGGGGAGCTGTTTTTT.

V and J are TRBV3-1 (or the pseudogene TRBV3-2) and TRBJ2-6, with 7 bases matching TRBD2. Trimming took 0 bases from V and 1 from J; bases not matched to a gene: 6. CDR3 length: 18 amino acids. Germline assignment: CDR1 LGHDT and CDR2 YNNKEL (reference sequence). The chain's CDR3 is CASSQDAGEGSGANVLTF. The CDR3, as DNA: TGTGCCAGCAGCCAAGATGCGGGGGAGGGATCTGGGGCCAACGTCCTGACTTTC.

The chain recombines TRBV4-3 with TRBJ1-2; tentative D call: TRBD1 (5 bases). CDR1 LGHNA and CDR2 YSLEER come from the germline V gene. Trimming stripped 4 bases from V and 0 bases from J, with 12 bases between. The CDR3 contains 15 residues. CDR3 sequence: CASSRGTVTNYGYTF. The CDR3, as DNA: TGCGCCAGCAGCCGCGGGACGGTGACTAACTATGGCTACACCTTC.

Only one count was recorded for this clone. The rearrangement uses TRBV6-6 and TRBJ1-1, with 7 bases fitting TRBD1. Germline-derived CDR1 and CDR2 are MNHNY and SVGAGI (reference sequence). With V trimmed by 4 bases and J by 4 bases, 12 bases remained unmatched. The CDR3 loop spans 16 amino acids. CDR3 nucleotide sequence: TGTGCCAGCAGTTTCCGGGACAGAGGTTTGGCCACTGAAGCTTTCTTT. It specifies CASSFRDRGLATEAFF.

The chain couples TRBV27 to TRBJ2-1, with D possibly TRBD1 on 5 matching bases. Germline loops: CDR1 MNHEY, CDR2 SMNVEV (reference sequence). Trimming took off 3 bases at V and 7 bases at J, with 10 bases between the two ends. The CDR3 contains 13 residues. The CDR3 loop is CASSFSPGNEQFF. CDR3 in DNA: TGTGCCAGCAGTTTCAGCCCAGGGAATGAGCAGTTCTTC.

The CDR3 spells CASSQDRNQPQHF. For the CDR3, the DNA is TGTGCCAGCAGCCAAGACAGGAATCAGCCCCAGCATTTT. V gene TRBV14 combines with J gene TRBJ1-5; D not certain. CDR1 and CDR2 (germline): SGHDN, FVKESK. V was clipped by 0 bases and J by 4 bases, with 4 bases between them. This CDR3 is built from 13 residues. Full variable domain (rest looked up from reference TRBV14 and TRBJ1-5): EAGVTQFPSHSVIEKGQTVTLRCDPISGHDNLYWYRRVMGKEIKFLLHFVKESKQDESGMPNNRFLAERTGGTYSTLKVQPAELEDSGVYFCASSQDRNQPQHFGDGTRLSIL.

This chain joins TRBV18 and TRBJ1-5, with D unclear. CDR1 and CDR2 (germline): KGHSH, LQKENI. The CDR3 consists of 14 residues. V was cut by 2 bases and J by 3 bases, with 8 bases left in between. In nucleotides, the CDR3 is TGTGCCAGCTCACCAAACAGAGACAATCAGCCCCAGCATTTT. Translation gives CASSPNRDNQPQHF.

Notes on this clone: One end of the junction is discordant with germline, which a read error may explain. This chain links TRBV5-1 with TRBJ2-5; possible D gene TRBD2, 5 bases. Looked up from germline, CDR1 is SGHRS and CDR2 is YFSETQ. The CDR3 loop spans 14 amino acids. The CDR3 loop reads CATSPGRAGETQYF. CDR3 bases: TGTGCCACTTCCCCAGGAAGGGCGGGAGAGACCCAGTACTTC.

This sequence joins TRBV14 and TRBJ2-4; possible D gene TRBD1, 5 bases. The CDR3 is 15 residues long. Germline V gene data show CDR1 as SGHDN and CDR2 as FVKESK. V lost 0 bases to trimming and J lost 8 bases, with 14 bases between them. The chain's CDR3 is CASSQDLRGKDIQYF. The CDR3 DNA reads TGTGCCAGCAGCCAAGATCTAAGGGGAAAGGACATTCAGTACTTC.

The CDR3 protein is CASSDLGSSGKGTQYF. As DNA, the CDR3 is TGTGCCAGCAGCGATTTAGGTAGTAGCGGGAAGGGGACCCAGTACTTC. The rearrangement uses TRBV7-9 and TRBJ2-5, with 8 nucleotides matching TRBD2. Germline lookup yields CDR1 SEHNR and CDR2 FQNEAQ (reference sequence). Germline trimming cut 5 bases from V and 7 bases from J; bases unmatched to any gene: 15. The CDR3 covers 16 residues.

V usage is TRBV11-2 and J usage is TRBJ2-3; 11 bases are a match to TRBD1. Unmatched junction bases numbered 9, after V lost 2 bases and J lost 2 bases. In germline, CDR1 is SGHAT, CDR2 FQNNGV. The CDR3 runs to 18 residues. The CDR3 DNA reads as TGTGCCAGCAGCTTACTCCTGGGACAGGGGGTTATCACAGATACGCAGTATTTT. This sequence encodes CASSLLLGQGVITDTQYF.

The chain joins TRBV19 to TRBJ1-1; tentatively, D is TRBD1 (5 bases). The CDR3 has 14 amino acids. Trimming shortened V by 6 bases and J by 11 bases, and 22 bases separated the two germline ends. CDR1 and CDR2 from the germline V gene are LNHDA and SQIVND (reference sequence). Here the CDR3 reads CASSQTVGGGGAFF. Written as DNA, the CDR3 is TGTGCCAGTAGCCAAACGGTGGGGGGTGGCGGGGCTTTCTTT.

The V and J genes are TRBV7-5 and TRBJ1-5; the table calls TRBD1, which could not be checked here. TRBV7-5 is shown as a pseudogene. CDR3 length: 18 amino acids. CDR3 amino acids: CVRSLGSTHDYSNQPQHF. CDR3 sequence (DNA): TGTGTCAGAAGCTTAGGCAGTACCCACGATTATAGCAATCAGCCCCAGCATTTT.

The chain couples TRBV5-5 to TRBJ1-4; D remains ambiguous. Germline CDR1 and CDR2: SGHKS and YYEKEE (reference sequence). With 5 bases removed from V and 3 bases from J, the gap between germline ends came to 8 bases. The CDR3 extends over 13 amino acids. The CDR3, as DNA: TGTGCCAGCAGACCGAGCCCTAATGAAAAACTGTTTTTT. Translating it yields CASRPSPNEKLFF.

The rearrangement joins TRBV28 to TRBJ1-5, with no clear D. V lost 4 bases to trimming and J lost 4 bases, with 14 bases between them. CDR3 length: 15 amino acids. In germline, CDR1 is MDHEN, CDR2 SYDVKM. CDR3 region: CASSSRTGKNQPQHF. DNA of the CDR3: TGTGCCAGCAGTTCCCGGACGGGGAAGAATCAGCCCCAGCATTTT.

This clone came up a few times. The CDR3 loop is CASSQDPGGQPQHF. The CDR3, as DNA: TGTGCCAGCAGCCAAGATCCAGGGGGTCAGCCCCAGCATTTT. The chain recombines TRBV14 with TRBJ1-5; 7 bases agree with TRBD1. Germline lookup yields CDR1 SGHDN and CDR2 FVKESK. Losses at the gene ends were 0 bases for V and 6 bases for J; bases not matched to a gene: 2. The CDR3 is made up of 14 amino acids.

The V call is TRBV6-5, the J call TRBJ1-2; 9 positions match TRBD1. The V gene's germline CDR1 is MNHEY and CDR2 SVGAGI. CDR3 length equals 12 residues. After removal of 6 bases from V and 8 bases from J, the junction contained 4 bases not matched to a gene. The CDR3 coding sequence is TGTGCCAGCAGCCGGGGACAGGGAGGCTACACCTTC. The encoded protein is CASSRGQGGYTF.

The rearrangement links TRBV11-3 to TRBJ2-2; D uncertain. This CDR3 region has 15 residues. Trimming took off 5 bases at V and 4 bases at J, with 14 bases between the two ends. Germline V gene data show CDR1 as SGHNT and CDR2 as YENEEA. The CDR3 here is CASSVQQSFTGELFF. CDR3 in DNA: TGTGCCAGCAGCGTACAGCAAAGTTTCACCGGGGAGCTGTTTTTT.

The CDR3 region has the DNA TGTGCCTGGGTAACTAGCGCGTACACAGATACGCAGTATTTT. It yields the protein CAWVTSAYTDTQYF. This chain connects TRBV30 to TRBJ2-3, with 7 bases aligning to TRBD2. From germline, CDR1 is GTSNPN and CDR2 SVGIG (reference sequence). V trimming: 5 bases; J trimming: 2 bases; junction bases outside the gene matches: 7. This CDR3 region has 14 residues. Full variable domain (remainder filled in from reference TRBV30 and TRBJ2-3): SQTIHQWPATLVQPVGSPLSLECTVEGTSNPNLYWYRQAAGRGLQLLFYSVGIGQISSEVPQNLSASRPQDRQFILSSKKLLLSDSGFYLCAWVTSAYTDTQYFGPGTRLTVL.

The chain joins TRBV11-3 to TRBJ2-5, with TRBD2 matching 15 bases. V was clipped by 6 bases and J by 10 bases; unmatched bases: 9. Germline V gene lookup returns CDR1 SGHNT and CDR2 YENEEA. The CDR3 consists of 15 residues. The CDR3: CASRYRGLAGGRQYF. The DNA of the CDR3 is TGTGCCAGCAGGTACAGGGGACTAGCGGGGGGCCGCCAGTACTTC.

The chain joins TRBV5-8 to TRBJ2-2; 13 nucleotides agree with TRBD2. V lost 3 bases, J lost 7 bases, and 6 bases stayed unmatched. The CDR3 extends over 16 amino acids. Germline CDR1 SGHTS, CDR2 YDEGEE. CDR3 loop: CASSSGLAGAIGELFF. CDR3 DNA: TGTGCCAGCAGCTCCGGACTAGCGGGAGCCATCGGGGAGCTGTTTTTT.

The chain is built from TRBV15 and TRBJ1-1, with D possibly being TRBD1 (6 bases). Germline assignment: CDR1 LNHNV and CDR2 YYDKDF (reference sequence). Deletions cut 0 bases from V and 5 bases from J, with 16 bases between. The CDR3 extends over 16 amino acids. The CDR3 region is CATSRDYPGARTEAFF. The CDR3 DNA is TGTGCCACCAGCAGAGATTATCCAGGGGCAAGGACTGAAGCTTTCTTT.

V gene TRBV6-4 combines with J gene TRBJ2-3; D not resolved. Germline CDR1 MRHNA, CDR2 SNTAGT. V was cut by 5 bases and J by 0 bases, with 15 bases left in between. This CDR3 is built from 16 residues. The CDR3 region is CASSPGWAASTDTQYF. The CDR3 nucleotides are TGTGCCAGCAGTCCTGGGTGGGCAGCCAGCACAGATACGCAGTATTTT.

The table lists this clone with a few counts. This chain joins TRBV6-5 and TRBJ1-2; TRBD1 matches at 7 bases. The germline gives CDR1 MNHEY, CDR2 SVGAGI. J was trimmed by 6 bases and V by 6 bases; bases with no gene match: 7. This CDR3 comprises 13 residues. The CDR3 is CASRDREVDGYTF. The CDR3 nucleotides are TGTGCCAGCAGAGACAGGGAAGTGGATGGCTACACCTTC.

The chain recombines TRBV5-4 with TRBJ1-1, with a tentative D call TRBD1 (5 bases). CDR1 and CDR2 from the germline V gene are SGHNT and YYREEE (reference sequence). The CDR3 spans 15 residues. Trimming shortened V by 4 bases and J by 1 base, and 14 bases separated the two germline ends. This chain's CDR3 is CASSPTGLQNTEAFF. The CDR3 bases are TGTGCCAGCAGCCCAACGGGACTCCAGAACACTGAAGCTTTCTTT.